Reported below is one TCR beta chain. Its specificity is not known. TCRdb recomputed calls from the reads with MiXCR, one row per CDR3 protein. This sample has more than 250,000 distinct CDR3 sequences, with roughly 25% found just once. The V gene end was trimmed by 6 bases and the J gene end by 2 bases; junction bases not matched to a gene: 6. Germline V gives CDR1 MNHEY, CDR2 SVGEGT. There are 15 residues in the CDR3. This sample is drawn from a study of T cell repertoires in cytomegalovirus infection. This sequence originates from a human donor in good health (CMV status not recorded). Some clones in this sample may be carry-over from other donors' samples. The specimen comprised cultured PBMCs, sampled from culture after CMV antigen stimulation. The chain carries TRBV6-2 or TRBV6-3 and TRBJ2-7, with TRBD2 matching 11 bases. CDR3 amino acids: CASRPLAGGTYEQYV. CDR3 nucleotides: TGTGCCAGCAGACCTCTAGCGGGAGGTACCTACGAGCAGTACGTC.